This T cell receptor (beta chain) derives from a study of blood T cell repertoires in COVID-19. At the level of the study: Samples of COVID-19 (acute and convalescent) were obtained from the United States, Italy and Spain.

From germline, CDR1 is SGHDT and CDR2 YYEEEE. Trimming cost V 0 bases and J 4 bases; bases outside gene matches: 4. The CDR3 spans 14 residues. As handled by the study authors: By means of reference gene primer amplification, nucleated cell counts were estimated. Here immunoSEQ multiplex PCR was the method, and the copy in TCRdb shows in-frame clones only, minus some. The V and J calls and the clone size are those of that table, but D and trimming were determined from the DNA. The profile shows 65,000 to 90,000 clones, about 79% of them singletons. Sequencing used peripheral blood. J is TRBJ2-7 and V is TRBV5-6; 7 bases match TRBD1. The receptor comes from a woman aged 55-75 years with acute or convalescent COVID-19. The CDR3 here is CASSLGIQGYEQYF. The CDR3 coding sequence is TGTGCCAGCAGCTTGGGCATACAGGGGTACGAGCAGTACTTC.